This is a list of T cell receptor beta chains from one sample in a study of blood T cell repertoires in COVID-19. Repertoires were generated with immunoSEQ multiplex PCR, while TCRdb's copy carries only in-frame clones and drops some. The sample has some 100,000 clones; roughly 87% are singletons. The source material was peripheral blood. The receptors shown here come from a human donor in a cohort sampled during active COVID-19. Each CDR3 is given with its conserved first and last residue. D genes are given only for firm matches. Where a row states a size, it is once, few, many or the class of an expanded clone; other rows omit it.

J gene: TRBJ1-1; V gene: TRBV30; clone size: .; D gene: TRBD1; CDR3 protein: CAWLGQGGTEAFF; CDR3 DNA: TGTGCCTGGCTCGGACAGGGAGGGACTGAAGCTTTCTTT
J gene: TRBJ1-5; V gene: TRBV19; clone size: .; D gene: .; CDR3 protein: CASRQTISNQPQHF; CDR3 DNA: TGTGCCAGTAGACAGACTATTAGCAATCAGCCCCAGCATTTT
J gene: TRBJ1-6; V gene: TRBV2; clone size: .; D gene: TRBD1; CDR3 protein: CASRVNSGQNSPLHF; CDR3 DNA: TGTGCCAGCAGGGTAAATTCGGGACAGAATTCACCCCTCCACTTT
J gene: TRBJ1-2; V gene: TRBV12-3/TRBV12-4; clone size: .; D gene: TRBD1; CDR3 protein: CASRRTGDGGYTF; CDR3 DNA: TGTGCCAGCAGACGCACAGGGGATGGTGGCTACACCTTC
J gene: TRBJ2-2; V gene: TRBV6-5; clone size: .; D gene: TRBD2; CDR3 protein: CASKSGRAAGELFF; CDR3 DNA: TGTGCCAGCAAAAGCGGGAGGGCCGCCGGGGAGCTGTTTTTT
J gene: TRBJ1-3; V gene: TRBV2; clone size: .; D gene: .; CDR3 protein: CASTATETGNTIYF; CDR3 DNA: TGTGCCAGCACAGCTACGGAGACTGGAAACACCATATATTTT
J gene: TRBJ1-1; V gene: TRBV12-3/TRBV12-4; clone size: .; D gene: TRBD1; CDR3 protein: CASTGQMNTEAFF; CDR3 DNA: TGTGCCAGCACGGGACAGATGAACACTGAAGCTTTCTTT
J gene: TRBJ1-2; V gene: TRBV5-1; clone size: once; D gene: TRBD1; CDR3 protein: CASSEPDRVSDYGYTF; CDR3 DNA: TGCGCCAGCAGCGAACCCGACAGGGTCTCGGACTATGGCTACACCTTC
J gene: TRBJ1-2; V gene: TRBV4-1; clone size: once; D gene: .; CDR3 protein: CASSRPTGNYGYTF; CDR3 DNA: TGCGCCAGCAGCCGACCAACAGGGAACTATGGCTACACCTTC
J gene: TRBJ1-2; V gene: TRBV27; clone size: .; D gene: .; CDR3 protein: CASSTLIQGMDGYTF; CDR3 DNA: TGTGCCAGCAGTACACTAATACAGGGAATGGATGGCTACACCTTC
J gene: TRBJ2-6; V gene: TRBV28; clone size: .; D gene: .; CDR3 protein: CASRDRGSGANVLTF; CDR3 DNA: TGTGCCAGCAGGGACAGAGGCTCTGGGGCCAACGTCCTGACTTTC
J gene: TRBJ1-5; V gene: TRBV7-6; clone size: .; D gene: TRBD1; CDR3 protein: CASSEDRGGNQPQHF; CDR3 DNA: TGTGCCAGCAGCGAGGACAGGGGAGGCAATCAGCCCCAGCATTTT
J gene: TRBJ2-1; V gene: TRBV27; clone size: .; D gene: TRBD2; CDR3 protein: CASRRSGNNEQFF; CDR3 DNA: TGTGCCAGCCGCCGTAGCGGGAACAATGAGCAGTTCTTC
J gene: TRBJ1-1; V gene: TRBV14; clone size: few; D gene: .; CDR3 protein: CASSHHQGTEAFF; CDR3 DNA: TGTGCCAGCAGCCACCATCAGGGGACTGAAGCTTTCTTT
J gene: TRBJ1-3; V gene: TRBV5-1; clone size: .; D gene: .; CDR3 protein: CASSLAWGDGNTIYF; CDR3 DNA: TGCGCCAGCAGCTTGGCATGGGGGGACGGAAACACCATATATTTT
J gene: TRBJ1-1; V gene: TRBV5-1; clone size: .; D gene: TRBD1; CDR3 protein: CASSFRDRADTEAFF; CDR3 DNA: TGCGCCAGCAGCTTCCGGGACAGGGCGGACACTGAAGCTTTCTTT
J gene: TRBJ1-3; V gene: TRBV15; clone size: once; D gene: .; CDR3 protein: CATSRTGINSGNTIYF; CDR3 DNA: TGTGCCACCAGCAGAACCGGGATAAACTCTGGAAACACCATATATTTT
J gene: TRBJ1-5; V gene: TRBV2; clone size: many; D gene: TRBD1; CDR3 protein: CASRGQGVGNQPQHF; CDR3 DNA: TGTGCCAGCAGGGGACAGGGCGTGGGGAATCAGCCCCAGCATTTT
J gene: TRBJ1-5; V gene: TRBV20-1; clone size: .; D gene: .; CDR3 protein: CSASLTVLGNQPQHF; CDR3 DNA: TGCAGTGCTAGTCTCACGGTATTGGGCAATCAGCCCCAGCATTTT
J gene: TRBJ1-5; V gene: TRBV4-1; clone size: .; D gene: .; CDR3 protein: CASSQVPGLSNQPQHF; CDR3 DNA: TGCGCCAGCAGCCAAGTTCCAGGCCTTAGCAATCAGCCCCAGCATTTT
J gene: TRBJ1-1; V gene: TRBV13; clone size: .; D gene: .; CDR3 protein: CASSLTQATRAGEAFF; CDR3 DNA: TGTGCCAGCAGCTTAACGCAGGCTACCCGAGCTGGAGAAGCTTTCTTT
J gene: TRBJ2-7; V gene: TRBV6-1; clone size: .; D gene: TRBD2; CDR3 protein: CASSGNLAGARTYEQYF; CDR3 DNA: TGTGCCAGCAGTGGGAATTTAGCGGGAGCAAGAACCTACGAGCAGTACTTC
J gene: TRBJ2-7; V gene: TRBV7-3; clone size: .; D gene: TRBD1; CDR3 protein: CASSLRGGTGTYEQYF; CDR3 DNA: TGTGCCAGCAGCTTAAGGGGAGGGACAGGGACCTACGAGCAGTACTTC
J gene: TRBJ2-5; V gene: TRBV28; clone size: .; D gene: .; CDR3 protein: CASSAPQLGRGTQYF; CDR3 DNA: TGTGCCAGCAGTGCCCCCCAACTCGGGAGAGGGACCCAGTACTTC
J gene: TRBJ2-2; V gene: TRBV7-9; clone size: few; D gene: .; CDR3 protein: CASRPGLGAYTGELFF; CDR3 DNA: TGTGCCAGCAGGCCAGGGCTAGGAGCGTACACCGGGGAGCTGTTTTTT
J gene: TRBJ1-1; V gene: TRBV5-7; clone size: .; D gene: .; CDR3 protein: CASSLVRGLAPEAFF; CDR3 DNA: TGTGCCAGCAGCTTGGTTCGGGGGTTAGCCCCTGAAGCTTTCTTT
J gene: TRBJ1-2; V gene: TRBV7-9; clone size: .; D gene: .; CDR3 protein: CASSLTRGRPSGYTF; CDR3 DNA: TGTGCCAGCAGCTTAACTCGGGGAAGGCCCAGTGGCTACACCTTC
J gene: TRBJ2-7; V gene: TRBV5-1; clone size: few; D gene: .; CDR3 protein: CASSFREYSYEQYF; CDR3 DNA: TGCGCCAGCAGCTTCCGGGAGTACTCCTACGAGCAGTACTTC
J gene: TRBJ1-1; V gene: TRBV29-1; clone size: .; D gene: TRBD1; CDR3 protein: CSAATARQGYTEAFF; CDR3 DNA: TGCAGCGCTGCTACGGCCCGACAGGGTTACACTGAAGCTTTCTTT
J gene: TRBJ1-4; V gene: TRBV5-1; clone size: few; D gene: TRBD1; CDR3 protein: CASKPGQNEKLFF; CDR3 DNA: TGCGCCAGCAAACCGGGACAGAATGAAAAACTGTTTTTT
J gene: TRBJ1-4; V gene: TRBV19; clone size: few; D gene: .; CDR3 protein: CASNGYNEKLFF; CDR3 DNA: TGTGCCAGTAACGGGTACAATGAAAAACTGTTTTTT
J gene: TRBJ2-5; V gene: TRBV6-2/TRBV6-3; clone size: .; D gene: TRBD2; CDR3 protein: CASSNGGRRGETQYF; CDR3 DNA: TGTGCCAGCAGTAATGGCGGGAGGAGGGGGGAGACCCAGTACTTC
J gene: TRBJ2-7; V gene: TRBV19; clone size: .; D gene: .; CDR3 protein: CASSSGHLIEQYF; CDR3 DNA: TGTGCCAGTAGTTCGGGACACCTGATCGAGCAGTACTTC
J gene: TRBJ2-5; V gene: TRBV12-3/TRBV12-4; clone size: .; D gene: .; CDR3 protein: CASSLRGETQYF; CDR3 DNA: TGTGCCAGCAGTTTACGTGGCGAGACCCAGTACTTC
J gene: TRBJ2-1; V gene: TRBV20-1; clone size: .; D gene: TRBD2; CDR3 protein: CSASPRGGSSYNEQFF; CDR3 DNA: TGCAGTGCTAGTCCCCGGGGGGGGAGCTCCTACAATGAGCAGTTCTTC
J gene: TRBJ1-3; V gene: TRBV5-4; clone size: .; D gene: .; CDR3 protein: CASSLTGGSSGNTIYF; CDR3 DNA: TGTGCCAGCAGCTTGACGGGGGGTAGCTCTGGAAACACCATATATTTT
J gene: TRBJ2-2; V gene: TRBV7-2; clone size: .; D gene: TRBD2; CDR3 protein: CASSLTSSGELFF; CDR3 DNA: TGTGCCAGCAGCTTGACTAGCTCCGGGGAGCTGTTTTTT
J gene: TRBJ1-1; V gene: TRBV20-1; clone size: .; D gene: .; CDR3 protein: CSAGINTEAFF; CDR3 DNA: TGCAGTGCCGGTATAAACACTGAAGCTTTCTTT
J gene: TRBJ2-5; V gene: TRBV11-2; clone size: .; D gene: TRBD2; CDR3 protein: CASSLGTSGGQETQYF; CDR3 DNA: TGTGCCAGCAGCTTAGGCACTAGCGGGGGCCAAGAGACCCAGTACTTC
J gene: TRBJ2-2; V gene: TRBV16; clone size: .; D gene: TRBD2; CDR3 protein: CASSFPGLAGEERELFF; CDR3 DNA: TGTGCCAGCAGCTTCCCGGGACTAGCGGGAGAGGAACGGGAGCTGTTTTTT
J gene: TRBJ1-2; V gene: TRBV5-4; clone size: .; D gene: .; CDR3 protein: CASSPGNRLTSYGYTF; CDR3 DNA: TGTGCCAGCAGCCCAGGAAACCGATTGACCTCCTATGGCTACACCTTC
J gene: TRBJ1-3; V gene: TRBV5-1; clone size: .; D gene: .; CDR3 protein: CASSLEGIGGTIYF; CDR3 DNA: TGCGCCAGCAGCTTGGAGGGGATCGGCGGCACCATATATTTT
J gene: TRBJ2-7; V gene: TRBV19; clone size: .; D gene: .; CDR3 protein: CASSILAGPYEQYF; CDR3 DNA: TGTGCCAGTAGTATTTTGGCAGGCCCCTACGAGCAGTACTTC
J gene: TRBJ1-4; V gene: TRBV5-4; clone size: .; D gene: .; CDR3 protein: CASSFGMRNEKLFF; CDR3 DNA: TGTGCCAGCAGCTTCGGGATGCGGAATGAAAAACTGTTTTTT
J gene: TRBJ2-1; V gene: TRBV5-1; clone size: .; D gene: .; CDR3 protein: CASSWGGQAGYNEQFF; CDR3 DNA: TGCGCCAGCAGCTGGGGGGGACAGGCCGGTTACAATGAGCAGTTCTTC
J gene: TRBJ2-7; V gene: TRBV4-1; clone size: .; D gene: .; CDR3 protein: CASSQDNPGSLFSYEQYF; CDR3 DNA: TGCGCCAGCAGCCAAGATAACCCAGGGTCCCTTTTCTCGTACGAGCAGTACTTC